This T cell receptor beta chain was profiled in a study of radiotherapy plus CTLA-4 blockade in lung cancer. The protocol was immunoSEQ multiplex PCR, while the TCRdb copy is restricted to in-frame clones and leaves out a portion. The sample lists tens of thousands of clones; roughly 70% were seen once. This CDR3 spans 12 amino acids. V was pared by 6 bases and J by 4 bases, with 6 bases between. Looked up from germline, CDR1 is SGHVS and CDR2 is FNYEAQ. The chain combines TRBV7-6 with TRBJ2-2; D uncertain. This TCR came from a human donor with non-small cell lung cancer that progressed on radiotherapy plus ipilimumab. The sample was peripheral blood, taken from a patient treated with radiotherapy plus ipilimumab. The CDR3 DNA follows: TGTGCCAGCAGTTCCCTCACCGGGGAGCTGTTTTTT. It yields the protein CASSSLTGELFF. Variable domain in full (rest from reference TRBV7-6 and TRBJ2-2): GAGVSQSPRYKVTKRGQDVALRCDPISGHVSLYWYRQALGQGPEFLTYFNYEAQQDKSGLPNDRFSAERPEGSISTLTIQRTEQRDSAMYRCASSSLTGELFFGEGSRLTVL.